The text below deals with one T cell receptor beta chain. The antigen is not known. This specimen comes from a study of a mutant IDH1 vaccine in newly diagnosed glioma. Study in general: Every participant had undergone radiotherapy, temozolomide, or both before, and most underwent both.

Time point described: week 5, during vaccination. Vaccination comprised doses that each held 300 ug of mutant IDH1 20-mer peptide, plus topical imiquimod. Donor tumors were new WHO grade 3 or 4 IDH1-mutant, ATRX-lost astrocytomas. Trimming pared 5 bases from V and 2 bases from J, leaving 25 bases between. CDR1 and CDR2 (germline): SGHVS, FQNEAQ. This CDR3 is 18 amino acids long. Only in-frame clones appear in the TCRdb table, and some are missing; sequencing was by immunoSEQ multiplex PCR. The sample includes about 53,000 clones, approximately 86% of them seen just once. This clonotype was sampled from a woman aged 18-29 years with glioma. Some clones in this sample may be carry-over from other donors' samples. The sequencing used PBMCs, collected from a glioma patient whose treatment included an IDH1 peptide vaccine. This chain links TRBV7-8 with TRBJ2-7; D is perhaps TRBD2 (5 bases). CDR3: CASSLRRVRASFPYEQYF. The DNA of the CDR3 is TGTGCCAGCAGCCTCCGTAGGGTTCGGGCTAGCTTTCCCTACGAGCAGTACTTC.